Listed here is a single TCR beta chain. Germline-derived CDR1 and CDR2 are SGHRS and YFSETQ. The length of the CDR3 is 16 residues. Trimming cost V 2 bases and J 4 bases, with 18 bases left between them. This entry belongs to a study of OX40 agonist ivuxolimab in advanced cancers. The overall study: Ivuxolimab was delivered to patients intravenously every 2 weeks at doses spanning 0.01 to 10 mg/kg. Prior therapy, whether anti-PD-1, anti-PD-L1 or anti-CTLA-4, was allowed, and 35% to 40% had some.

TCRdb keeps only in-frame clones here, not all; method: immunoSEQ multiplex PCR. The table has roughly 42,000 clones, just under 95% seen once. Any history of autoimmune disease or systemic immunosuppression disqualified patients. Source: CD4+ or CD8+ T cells sorted from blood, taken in a trial of the OX40 agonist ivuxolimab. V and J are TRBV5-1 and TRBJ1-1; weak D call: TRBD1 (6 bases). The sequence was obtained from an adult with an advanced solid tumor such as melanoma, head and neck, liver or kidney cancer. The CDR3 DNA reads as TGCGCCAGCAGCTTAGGCATAGGACAGACATTCACTGAAGCTTTCTTT. Residues: CASSLGIGQTFTEAFF.